Each of the 13 T cell receptor beta chains below was sequenced from the same sample in a study of PD-L1 blockade in urothelial cancer. Sequenced by immunoSEQ multiplex PCR; TCRdb stores in-frame clones only, minus some. The sample has about 57,000 clones; around 84% are singletons. The sequencing here drew on PBMCs, taken around atezolizumab (anti-PD-L1) treatment. The receptors were sampled from a man aged 45-65 years with urothelial cancer.

A single count supports this clone. The V and J genes are TRBV18 and TRBJ1-2; D is possibly TRBD1 (6 bases). The CDR3 has 15 amino acids. V dropped 3 bases and J dropped 6 bases, with 17 bases sitting between them. CDR1 is KGHSH and CDR2 is LQKENI in the germline V gene. CDR3 amino acids: CASSPPGVTGNGYTF. Written as DNA, the CDR3 is TGTGCCAGCTCACCGCCAGGGGTGACGGGTAATGGCTACACCTTC.

The gene calls are TRBV6-5 and TRBJ1-5; D uncertain. This CDR3 is built from 13 residues. CDR1 MNHEY and CDR2 SVGAGI come from the germline V gene. V shed 2 bases and J shed 3 bases, with 5 bases lying between them. For the CDR3, the DNA is TGTGCCAGCAGTTACAACAACAATCAGCCCCAGCATTTT. Translation: CASSYNNNQPQHF.

The chain recombines TRBV19 with TRBJ1-3; TRBD1 might be the D (5 bases). V shed 3 bases and J shed 2 bases, with 8 bases lying between them. The CDR3 runs to 14 residues. Germline values: CDR1 LNHDA, CDR2 SQIVND (reference sequence). CDR3 in amino acids: CASSMMTAGNTIYF. The CDR3 DNA reads TGTGCCAGTAGTATGATGACAGCTGGAAACACCATATATTTT.

The chain couples TRBV18 to TRBJ2-1; 14 bases map to TRBD2. CDR3 length equals 17 residues. Germline CDR1 and CDR2: KGHSH and LQKENI. V trimming: 8 bases; J trimming: 4 bases; junction bases outside the gene matches: 10. The CDR3 sequence is CASHPTSGGVGYNEQFF. DNA of the CDR3: TGTGCCAGCCACCCGACTAGCGGGGGGGTGGGATACAATGAGCAGTTCTTC.

The chain uses TRBV28 and TRBJ2-3, with a tentative D call TRBD1 (5 bases). V gave up 5 bases and J gave up 3 bases, with 12 bases separating them. The CDR3 contains 14 residues. Germline V lookup: CDR1 MDHEN, CDR2 SYDVKM. The CDR3 region is CASSNSQGTDTQYF. CDR3 nucleotides: TGTGCCAGCAGTAACTCCCAGGGAACAGATACGCAGTATTTT.

The V call is TRBV2, the J call TRBJ1-2; 11 nucleotides line up with TRBD1. Trimming took 6 bases from V and 7 from J; bases not matched to a gene: 4. Germline assignment: CDR1 SNHLY and CDR2 FYNNEI. The CDR3 contains 13 residues. The CDR3 sequence is CASSAGTGGGYTF. The CDR3 DNA sequence: TGTGCCAGCAGCGCCGGGACAGGGGGTGGCTACACCTTC.

The chain carries TRBV11-3 and TRBJ2-1; the D is unclear. V shed 2 bases and J shed 7 bases, with 9 bases lying between them. Germline assignment: CDR1 SGHNT and CDR2 YENEEA. This CDR3 comprises 13 residues. The CDR3 DNA reads TGTGCCAGCAGCTTAACTCGAGAGAATGAGCAGTTCTTC. Translated, it gives CASSLTRENEQFF.

The rearrangement uses TRBV28 and TRBJ2-4, with 9 nucleotides matching TRBD2. This CDR3 region has 15 residues. Germline V gene lookup returns CDR1 MDHEN and CDR2 SYDVKM. J lost 0 bases, V lost 4 bases, and 1 base had no gene match. The CDR3 region has the DNA TGTGCCAGCAGTTCAGCGGGGGGAGCCAAAAACATTCAGTACTTC. Its protein product is CASSSAGGAKNIQYF. Using reference TRBV28 and TRBJ2-4 for the parts outside the CDR3, the full variable domain is DVKVTQSSRYLVKRTGEKVFLECVQDMDHENMFWYRQDPGLGLRLIYFSYDVKMKEKGDIPEGYSVSREKKERFSLILESASTNQTSMYLCASSSAGGAKNIQYFGAGTRLSVL.

The rearrangement links TRBV7-2 to TRBJ2-2; 11 bases are shared with TRBD2. V was clipped by 5 bases and J by 7 bases; unmatched bases: 3. Germline V CDR1 and CDR2: SGHTA, FQGNSA. This CDR3 spans 14 amino acids. CDR3 in amino acids: CASSPTSGVGELFF. CDR3 nucleotides: TGTGCCAGCAGCCCGACTAGCGGGGTCGGGGAGCTGTTTTTT. The variable domain in full, completed from reference TRBV7-2 and TRBJ2-2, reads GAGVSQSPSNKVTEKGKDVELRCDPISGHTALYWYRQSLGQGLEFLIYFQGNSAPDKSGLPSDRFSAERTGGSVSTLTIQRTQQEDSAVYLCASSPTSGVGELFFGEGSRLTVL.

The chain recombines TRBV28 with TRBJ2-5; TRBD2 is a possible D gene (6 bases). The CDR3 runs 13 residues. V shed 6 bases and J shed 7 bases, with 15 bases lying between them. Germline lookup yields CDR1 MDHEN and CDR2 SYDVKM. CDR3 loop: CASRPGGTGTQYF. The CDR3 region has the DNA TGTGCCAGCAGACCCGGGGGAACGGGGACCCAGTACTTC.

This clone has a handful of counts. The chain links TRBV27 to TRBJ1-2; tentative D call: TRBD1 (6 bases). Germline loops: CDR1 MNHEY, CDR2 SMNVEV (reference sequence). Trimming took off 2 bases at V and 2 bases at J, with 6 bases between the two ends. This CDR3 is 13 amino acids long. CDR3 sequence: CASSLRGNYGYTF. The CDR3 DNA follows: TGTGCCAGCAGTTTAAGGGGGAACTATGGCTACACCTTC.

CDR3 residues: CASRSGTSGSLTDTQYF. The CDR3, as DNA: TGTGCCAGCAGATCAGGGACTAGCGGGAGTTTAACAGATACGCAGTATTTT. J is TRBJ2-3 and V is TRBV7-9, with 14 bases aligning to TRBD2. The CDR3 extends over 17 amino acids. Germline loops: CDR1 SEHNR, CDR2 FQNEAQ (reference sequence). V trimming: 6 bases; J trimming: 3 bases; junction bases outside the gene matches: 8.

The chain has TRBV7-8 and TRBJ2-5; D not certain. V lost 5 bases to trimming and J lost 2 bases, with 18 bases between them. Germline lookup yields CDR1 SGHVS and CDR2 FQNEAQ. CDR3 length: 16 residues. CDR3 nucleotides: TGTGCCAGCAGCCCTGGTGCTGGTAGTGTACAAGAGACCCAGTACTTC. It yields the protein CASSPGAGSVQETQYF. Drawing the rest from reference TRBV7-8 and TRBJ2-5, the complete variable domain is GAGVSQSPRYKVAKRGQDVALRCDPISGHVSLFWYQQALGQGPEFLTYFQNEAQLDKSGLPSDRFFAERPEGSVSTLKIQRTQQEDSAVYLCASSPGAGSVQETQYFGPGTRLLVL.